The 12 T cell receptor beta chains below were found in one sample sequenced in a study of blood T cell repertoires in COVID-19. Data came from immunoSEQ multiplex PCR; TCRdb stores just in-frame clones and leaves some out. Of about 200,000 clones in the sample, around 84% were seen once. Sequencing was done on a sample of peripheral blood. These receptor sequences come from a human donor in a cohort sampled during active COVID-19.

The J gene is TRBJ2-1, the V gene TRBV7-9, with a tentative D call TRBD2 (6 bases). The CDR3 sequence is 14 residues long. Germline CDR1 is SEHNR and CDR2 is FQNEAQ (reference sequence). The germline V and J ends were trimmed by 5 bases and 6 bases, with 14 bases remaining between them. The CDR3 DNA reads TGTGCCAGCAGCGGGGGGACTCCTATCAATGAGCAGTTCTTC. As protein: CASSGGTPINEQFF.

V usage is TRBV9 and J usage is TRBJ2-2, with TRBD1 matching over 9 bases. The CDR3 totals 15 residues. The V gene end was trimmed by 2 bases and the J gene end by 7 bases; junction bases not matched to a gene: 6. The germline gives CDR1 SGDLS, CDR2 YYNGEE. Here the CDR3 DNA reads TGTGCCAGCAGCGTCCGGACAGGGGTGATCGGGGAGCTGTTTTTT. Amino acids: CASSVRTGVIGELFF. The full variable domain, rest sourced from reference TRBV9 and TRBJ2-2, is DSGVTQTPKHLITATGQRVTLRCSPRSGDLSVYWYQQSLDQGLQFLIQYYNGEERAKGNILERFSAQQFPDLHSELNLSSLELGDSALYFCASSVRTGVIGELFFGEGSRLTVL.

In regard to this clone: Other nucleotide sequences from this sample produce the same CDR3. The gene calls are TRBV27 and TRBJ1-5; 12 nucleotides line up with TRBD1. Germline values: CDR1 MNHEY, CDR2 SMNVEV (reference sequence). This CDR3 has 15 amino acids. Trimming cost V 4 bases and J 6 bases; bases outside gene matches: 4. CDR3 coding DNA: TGTGCCAGCAGTTCAGGGACAGGGGGCGGTCAGCCCCAGCATTTT. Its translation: CASSSGTGGGQPQHF.

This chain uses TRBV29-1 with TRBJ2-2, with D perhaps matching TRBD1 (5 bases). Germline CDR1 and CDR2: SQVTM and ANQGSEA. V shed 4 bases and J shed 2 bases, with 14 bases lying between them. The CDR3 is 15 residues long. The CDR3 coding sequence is TGCAGCGTTGTCCCACAAACAGGAAACACCGGGGAGCTGTTTTTT. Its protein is CSVVPQTGNTGELFF.

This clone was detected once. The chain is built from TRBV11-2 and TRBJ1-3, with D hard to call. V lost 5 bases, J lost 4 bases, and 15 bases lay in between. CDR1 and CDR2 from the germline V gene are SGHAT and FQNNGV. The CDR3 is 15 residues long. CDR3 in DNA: TGTGCCAGCAGCCCTAGTTCGGGGTGGGGAAACACCATATATTTT. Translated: CASSPSSGWGNTIYF.

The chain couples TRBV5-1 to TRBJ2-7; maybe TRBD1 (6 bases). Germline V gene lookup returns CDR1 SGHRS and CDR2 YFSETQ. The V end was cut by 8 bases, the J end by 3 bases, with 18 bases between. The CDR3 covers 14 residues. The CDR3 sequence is CARLLSGQIYEQYV. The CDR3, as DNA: TGCGCCAGACTTCTTTCCGGACAGATCTACGAGCAGTACGTC.

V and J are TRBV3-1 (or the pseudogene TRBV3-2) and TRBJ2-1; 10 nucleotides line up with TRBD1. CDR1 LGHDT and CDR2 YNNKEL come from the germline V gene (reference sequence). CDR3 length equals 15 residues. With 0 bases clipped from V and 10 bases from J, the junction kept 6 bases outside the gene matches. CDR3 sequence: CASSQEVGTGDEQFF. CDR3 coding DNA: TGTGCCAGCAGCCAAGAAGTTGGGACAGGGGACGAGCAGTTCTTC.

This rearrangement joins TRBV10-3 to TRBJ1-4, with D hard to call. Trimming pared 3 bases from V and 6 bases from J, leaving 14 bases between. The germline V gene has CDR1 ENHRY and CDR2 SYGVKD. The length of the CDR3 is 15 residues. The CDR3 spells CAISEGIGGYEKLFF. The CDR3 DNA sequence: TGTGCCATCAGTGAAGGTATTGGCGGGTATGAAAAACTGTTTTTT.

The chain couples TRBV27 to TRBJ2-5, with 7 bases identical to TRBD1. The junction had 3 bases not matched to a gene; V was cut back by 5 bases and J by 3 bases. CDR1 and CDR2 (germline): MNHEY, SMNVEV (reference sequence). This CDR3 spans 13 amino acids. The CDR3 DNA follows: TGTGCCAGCAGTGAGGGACAGAAAGAGACCCAGTACTTC. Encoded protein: CASSEGQKETQYF.

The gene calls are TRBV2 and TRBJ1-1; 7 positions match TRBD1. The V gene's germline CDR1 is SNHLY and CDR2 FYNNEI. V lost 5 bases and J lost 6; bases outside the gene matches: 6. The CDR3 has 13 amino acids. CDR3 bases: TGTGCCAGCAGTCTGACAGGGTCGGCTGAAGCTTTCTTT. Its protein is CASSLTGSAEAFF.

This CDR3 reads CASSIDINTDTQYF. The CDR3 nucleotides read TGTGCCAGTAGTATAGATATTAACACAGATACGCAGTATTTT. This chain links TRBV19 with TRBJ2-3, with D uncertain. The CDR3 loop spans 14 amino acids. Germline CDR1 is LNHDA and CDR2 is SQIVND (reference sequence). With 0 bases removed from V and 2 bases from J, the gap between germline ends came to 6 bases.

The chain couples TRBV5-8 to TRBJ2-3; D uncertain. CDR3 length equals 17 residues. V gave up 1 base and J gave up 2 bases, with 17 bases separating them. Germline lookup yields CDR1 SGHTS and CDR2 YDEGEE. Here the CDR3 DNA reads TGTGCCAGCAGCTTGTTACGTCGGGTATCCCTCACAGATACGCAGTATTTT. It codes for CASSLLRRVSLTDTQYF.